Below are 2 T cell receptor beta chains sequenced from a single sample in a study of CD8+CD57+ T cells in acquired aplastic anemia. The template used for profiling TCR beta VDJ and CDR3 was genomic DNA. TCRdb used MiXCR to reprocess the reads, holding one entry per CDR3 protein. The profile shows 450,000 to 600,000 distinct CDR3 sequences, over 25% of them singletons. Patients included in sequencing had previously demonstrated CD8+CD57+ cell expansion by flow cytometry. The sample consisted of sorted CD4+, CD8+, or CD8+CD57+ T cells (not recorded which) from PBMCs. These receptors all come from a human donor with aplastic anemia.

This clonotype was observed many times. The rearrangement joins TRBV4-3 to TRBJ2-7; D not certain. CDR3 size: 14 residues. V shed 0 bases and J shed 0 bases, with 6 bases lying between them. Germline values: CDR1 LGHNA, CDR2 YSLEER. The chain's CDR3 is CASSQDPGSYEQYF. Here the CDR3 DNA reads TGCGCCAGCAGCCAAGACCCGGGCTCCTACGAGCAGTACTTC.

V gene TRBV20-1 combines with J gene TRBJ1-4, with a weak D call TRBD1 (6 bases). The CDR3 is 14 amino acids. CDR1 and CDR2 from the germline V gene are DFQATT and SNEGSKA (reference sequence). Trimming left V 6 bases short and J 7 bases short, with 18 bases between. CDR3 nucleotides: TGCAGTGCGACGAGGACAGCCCAGGGTGAAAAACTGTTTTTT. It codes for CSATRTAQGEKLFF.